One and the same sample provided the 17 T cell receptor beta chains below, sequenced in a study of blood T cell repertoires in COVID-19. Measured with immunoSEQ multiplex PCR; TCRdb has only the in-frame clones, and not every one. The sample holds about 280,000 clones, approximately 89% seen once. The sequenced material came from peripheral blood. These receptors were collected from a man aged 40-49 years with active or convalescent COVID-19.

The chain recombines TRBV4-1 with TRBJ2-5; the D is unclear. The length of the CDR3 is 16 residues. Deletions cut 2 bases from V and 1 base from J, with 14 bases between. Germline CDR1 MGHRA, CDR2 YSYEKL. The CDR3 nucleotides read TGCGCCAGCAGCCAAATACCCGGCCGGAGCCAAGAGACCCAGTACTTC. Protein: CASSQIPGRSQETQYF.

The gene calls are TRBV7-8 and TRBJ1-1; TRBD1 aligns across 9 bases. This CDR3 comprises 16 residues. V lost 5 bases and J lost 4; bases outside the gene matches: 11. Germline-derived CDR1 and CDR2 are SGHVS and FQNEAQ. The CDR3 is CASSRAVGQGGTEAFF. As DNA, the CDR3 is TGTGCCAGCAGCCGAGCCGTGGGACAGGGTGGCACTGAAGCTTTCTTT.

The chain recombines TRBV25-1 with TRBJ2-3, with 11 bases identical to TRBD2. The germline CDR1 and CDR2 sequences are MGHDK and SYGVNS. With 4 bases clipped from V and 6 bases from J, the junction kept 3 bases outside the gene matches. The CDR3 is made up of 14 amino acids. CDR3 sequence reads: CASSVAGGLDTQYF. In DNA form, the CDR3 reads TGTGCCAGCAGTGTAGCGGGAGGGCTTGATACGCAGTATTTT.

The genes are TRBV28 and TRBJ2-5, with D maybe TRBD2 (6 bases). CDR3 size: 16 residues. Germline V gene data show CDR1 as MDHEN and CDR2 as SYDVKM. The germline V and J ends were trimmed by 9 bases and 1 base, with 21 bases remaining between them. In DNA, the CDR3 is TGTGCCAGTAGAACCCGCGCGAGGGGAGGCCAAGAGACCCAGTACTTC. Its translation: CASRTRARGGQETQYF.

V gene TRBV13 combines with J gene TRBJ2-3; D might be TRBD2 (7 bases). V was shortened by 4 bases and J by 3 bases, with 20 bases between the two germline ends. The CDR3 covers 17 residues. Germline assignment: CDR1 PRHDT and CDR2 FYEKMQ (reference sequence). CDR3 sequence (DNA): TGTGCCAGCAGCTCCTCTGTTGGGGGGAGGGGGACAGATACGCAGTATTTT. Translated, it gives CASSSSVGGRGTDTQYF.

The chain joins TRBV11-3 to TRBJ2-2; D uncertain. From germline, CDR1 is SGHNT and CDR2 YENEEA. V was pared by 5 bases and J by 0 bases, with 19 bases between. This CDR3 comprises 18 residues. CDR3 nucleotides: TGTGCCAGCAGCCTACTCCCCGAGGTCCTCGCGAACACCGGGGAGCTGTTTTTT. Protein sequence: CASSLLPEVLANTGELFF.

The chain uses TRBV7-2 and TRBJ1-4, with D uncertain. The CDR3 is made up of 16 amino acids. Germline V lookup: CDR1 SGHTA, CDR2 FQGNSA. V was pared by 1 base and J by 0 bases, with 9 bases between. The CDR3 DNA reads TGTGCCAGCAGCTTAGGGGCAACCGCAACTAATGAAAAACTGTTTTTT. Protein: CASSLGATATNEKLFF. Full variable domain (outside the CDR3, taken from reference TRBV7-2 and TRBJ1-4): GAGVSQSPSNKVTEKGKDVELRCDPISGHTALYWYRQSLGQGLEFLIYFQGNSAPDKSGLPSDRFSAERTGGSVSTLTIQRTQQEDSAVYLCASSLGATATNEKLFFGSGTQLSVL.

The chain joins TRBV18 to TRBJ2-7, with a tentative D call TRBD2 (6 bases). Trimming removed 7 bases at V and 1 base at J, with 14 bases between. CDR1 is KGHSH, CDR2 LQKENI, per germline. This CDR3 has 14 amino acids. This chain's CDR3 is CASLPAGLSYEQYF. CDR3 coding DNA: TGTGCCAGCTTACCGGCGGGACTTTCCTACGAGCAGTACTTC. The complete variable domain, with remaining parts taken from reference TRBV18 and TRBJ2-7, reads NAGVMQNPRHLVRRRGQEARLRCSPMKGHSHVYWYRQLPEEGLKFMVYLQKENIIDESGMPKERFSAEFPKEGPSILRIQQVVRGDSAAYFCASLPAGLSYEQYFGPGTRLTVT.

The genes are TRBV6-6 and TRBJ2-2; a weak D match, TRBD1 (6 bases). Looked up from germline, CDR1 is MNHNY and CDR2 is SVGAGI (reference sequence). The CDR3 consists of 14 residues. Trimming removed 9 bases at V and 3 bases at J, with 14 bases between. The CDR3 DNA sequence: TGTGCCAGTAAAGGGGGTGAGGACACCGGGGAGCTGTTTTTT. Protein product: CASKGGEDTGELFF.

The chain employs TRBV2 and TRBJ1-2; the match to TRBD1 covers 7 bases. Germline V gives CDR1 SNHLY, CDR2 FYNNEI. Trimming at V came to 10 bases and at J to 3 bases, leaving 11 bases not matched to a gene. The CDR3 is made up of 14 amino acids. Written as DNA, the CDR3 is TGTGCCACCCCGGACAGGTATGACGACTATGGCTACACCTTC. Its translation is CATPDRYDDYGYTF.

The V call is TRBV12-5, the J call TRBJ2-1; TRBD2 matches 11 bases. Germline loops: CDR1 LGHNT, CDR2 FRNRAP. After removal of 7 bases from V and 8 bases from J, the junction contained 7 bases not matched to a gene. This CDR3 spans 14 amino acids. This chain's CDR3 is CASDLSGRAYEQFF. Written as DNA, the CDR3 is TGTGCTAGTGACCTTAGCGGGAGGGCCTATGAGCAGTTCTTC. The whole variable domain, filled in from reference TRBV12-5 and TRBJ2-1, reads DARVTQTPRHKVTEMGQEVTMRCQPILGHNTVFWYRQTMMQGLELLAYFRNRAPLDDSGMPKDRFSAEMPDATLATLKIQPSEPRDSAVYFCASDLSGRAYEQFFGPGTRLTVL.

This clone was observed a single time. The J gene is TRBJ2-7, the V gene TRBV27; tentative D call: TRBD1 (6 bases). This CDR3 contains 13 residues. CDR1 is MNHEY, CDR2 SMNVEV, per germline (reference sequence). The germline V and J ends were trimmed by 6 bases and 3 bases, with 12 bases remaining between them. As DNA, the CDR3 is TGTGCCAGCAGCATGGACAGAGGCTACGAGCAGTACTTC. This encodes CASSMDRGYEQYF.

The count of this clone is one. CDR3 region: CASSFPGGIDEQFF. DNA for the CDR3: TGTGCCAGCAGCTTCCCAGGGGGAATCGATGAGCAGTTCTTC. J is TRBJ2-1 and V is TRBV7-2; 7 positions match TRBD1. Trimming at V came to 3 bases and at J to 8 bases, leaving 7 bases not matched to a gene. Per germline, CDR1 SGHTA and CDR2 FQGNSA. CDR3 length: 14 amino acids.

The V gene is TRBV4-2, the J gene TRBJ1-1; 7 bases agree with TRBD1. J was trimmed by 3 bases and V by 5 bases; bases with no gene match: 21. CDR1 LGHNA and CDR2 YNFKEQ come from the germline V gene. The CDR3 totals 19 residues. CDR3 DNA: TGTGCCAGCAGCACTGGACAGGTACTTACCCCCGAATCGGACACTGAAGCTTTCTTT. It encodes CASSTGQVLTPESDTEAFF.

The chain uses TRBV27 and TRBJ1-2, with 8 bases that match TRBD1. The CDR3 is 15 amino acids. After removal of 5 bases from V and 4 bases from J, the junction contained 9 bases not matched to a gene. CDR1 MNHEY and CDR2 SMNVEV come from the germline V gene (reference sequence). DNA for the CDR3: TGTGCCAGCAGTCCCCGACAGGGGAGCGTCTATGGCTACACCTTC. Protein sequence: CASSPRQGSVYGYTF.

With regard to this clone: The sample carries other DNA sequences with the same CDR3. The chain uses TRBV5-1 and TRBJ2-7; TRBD1 matches 8 bases. J was trimmed by 3 bases and V by 4 bases; bases with no gene match: 0. The CDR3 contains 12 residues. Germline V CDR1 and CDR2: SGHRS, YFSETQ. CDR3 in DNA: TGCGCCAGCAGCGGGACAGGCTACGAGCAGTACTTC. Its translation is CASSGTGYEQYF.

J is TRBJ2-3 and V is TRBV11-3; 13 nucleotides align to TRBD2. CDR1 SGHNT and CDR2 YENEEA come from the germline V gene. The ends lost 5 bases at V and 2 bases at J; junction bases unmatched: 4. The CDR3 is 16 residues long. The CDR3 protein is CASSRGTSGNTDTQYF. CDR3 DNA: TGTGCCAGCAGCCGAGGGACTAGCGGGAACACAGATACGCAGTATTTT. The variable domain in full, with the rest retrieved from reference TRBV11-3 and TRBJ2-3, is EAGVVQSPRYKIIEKKQPVAFWCNPISGHNTLYWYLQNLGQGPELLIRYENEEAVDDSQLPKDRFSAERLKGVDSTLKIQPAELGDSAVYLCASSRGTSGNTDTQYFGPGTRLTVL.